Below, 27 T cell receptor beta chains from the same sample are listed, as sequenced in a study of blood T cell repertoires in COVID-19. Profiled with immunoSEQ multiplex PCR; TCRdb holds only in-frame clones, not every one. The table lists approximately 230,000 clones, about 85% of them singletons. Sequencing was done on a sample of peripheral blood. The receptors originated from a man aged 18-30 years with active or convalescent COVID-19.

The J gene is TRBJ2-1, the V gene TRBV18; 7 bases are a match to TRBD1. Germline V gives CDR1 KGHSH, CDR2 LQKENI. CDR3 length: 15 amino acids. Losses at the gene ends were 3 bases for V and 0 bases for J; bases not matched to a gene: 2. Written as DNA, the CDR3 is TGTGCCAGCTCACCGACAGGGAGCTCCTACAATGAGCAGTTCTTC. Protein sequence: CASSPTGSSYNEQFF.

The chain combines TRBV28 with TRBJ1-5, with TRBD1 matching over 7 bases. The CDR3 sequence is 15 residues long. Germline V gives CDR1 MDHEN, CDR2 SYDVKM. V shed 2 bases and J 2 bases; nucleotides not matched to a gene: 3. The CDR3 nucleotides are TGTGCCAGCAGTTTAGAGGGGGCAGGCAATCAGCCCCAGCATTTT. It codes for CASSLEGAGNQPQHF.

The chain's CDR3 is CASSMRPRISTDTQYF. CDR3 sequence (DNA): TGTGCCAGTAGTATGCGGCCGCGGATTAGCACAGATACGCAGTATTTT. The chain employs TRBV19 and TRBJ2-3; D is unresolved. The length of the CDR3 is 16 residues. Deletions cut 3 bases from V and 0 bases from J, with 13 bases between. Germline CDR1 LNHDA, CDR2 SQIVND (reference sequence).

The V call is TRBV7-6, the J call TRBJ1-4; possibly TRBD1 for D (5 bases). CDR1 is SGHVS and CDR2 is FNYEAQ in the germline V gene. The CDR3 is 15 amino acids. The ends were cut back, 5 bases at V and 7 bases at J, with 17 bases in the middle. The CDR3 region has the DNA TGTGCCAGCAGCGTTAGTAGCGGGGGTGGTGAAAAACTGTTTTTT. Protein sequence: CASSVSSGGGEKLFF.

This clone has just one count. The CDR3 spells CSVGGRRGAYEQYF. In nucleotides, the CDR3 is TGCAGCGTTGGGGGGCGTCGTGGGGCCTACGAGCAGTACTTC. This chain connects TRBV29-1 to TRBJ2-7; D possibly corresponds to TRBD1 (6 bases). The CDR3 consists of 14 residues. CDR1 and CDR2 from the germline V gene are SQVTM and ANQGSEA. Trimming cost V 4 bases and J 2 bases, with 15 bases left between them.

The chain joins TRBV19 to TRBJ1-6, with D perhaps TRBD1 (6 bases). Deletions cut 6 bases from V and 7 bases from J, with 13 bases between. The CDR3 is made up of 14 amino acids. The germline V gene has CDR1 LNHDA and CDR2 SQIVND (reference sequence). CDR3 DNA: TGTGCCAGTAGGACAGAGGGGGACAATTCACCCCTCCACTTT. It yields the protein CASRTEGDNSPLHF.

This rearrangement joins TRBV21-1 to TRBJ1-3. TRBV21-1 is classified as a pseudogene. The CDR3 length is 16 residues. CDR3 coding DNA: TGTGCCAGCAGCGGATCGGGGGGCTTATCTGGAAACACCATATATTTT. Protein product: CASSGSGGLSGNTIYF.

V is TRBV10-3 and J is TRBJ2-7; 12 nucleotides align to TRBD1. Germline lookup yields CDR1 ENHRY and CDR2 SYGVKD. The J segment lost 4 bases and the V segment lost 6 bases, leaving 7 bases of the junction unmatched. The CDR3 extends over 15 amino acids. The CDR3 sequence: CAIRTGTGGPYEQYF. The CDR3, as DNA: TGTGCCATCAGAACCGGGACAGGGGGCCCATACGAGCAGTACTTC.

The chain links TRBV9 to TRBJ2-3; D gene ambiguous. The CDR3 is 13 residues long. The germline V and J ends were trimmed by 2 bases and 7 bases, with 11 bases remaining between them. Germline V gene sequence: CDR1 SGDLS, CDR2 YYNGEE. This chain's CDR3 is CASSVTAYNTQYF. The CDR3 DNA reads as TGTGCCAGCAGCGTGACTGCGTATAATACGCAGTATTTT.

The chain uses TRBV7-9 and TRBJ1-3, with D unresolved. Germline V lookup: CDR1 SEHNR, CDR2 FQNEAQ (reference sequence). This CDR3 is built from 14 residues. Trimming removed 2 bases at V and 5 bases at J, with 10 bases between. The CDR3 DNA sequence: TGTGCCAGCAGCTTATTAGGAGAAAGAAACACCATATATTTT. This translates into CASSLLGERNTIYF.

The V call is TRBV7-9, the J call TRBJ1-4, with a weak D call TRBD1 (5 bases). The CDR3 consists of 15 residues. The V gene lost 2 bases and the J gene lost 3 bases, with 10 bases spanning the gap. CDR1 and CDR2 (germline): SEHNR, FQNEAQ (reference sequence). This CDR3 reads CASSLSGGSNEKLFF. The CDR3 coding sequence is TGTGCCAGCAGCTTATCCGGGGGGTCTAATGAAAAACTGTTTTTT.

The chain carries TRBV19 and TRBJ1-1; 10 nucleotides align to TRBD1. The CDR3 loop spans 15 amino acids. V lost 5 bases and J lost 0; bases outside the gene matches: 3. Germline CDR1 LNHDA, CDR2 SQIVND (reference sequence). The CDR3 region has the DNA TGTGCCAGTAGTGGGGACAGGGGCATGAACACTGAAGCTTTCTTT. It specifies CASSGDRGMNTEAFF.

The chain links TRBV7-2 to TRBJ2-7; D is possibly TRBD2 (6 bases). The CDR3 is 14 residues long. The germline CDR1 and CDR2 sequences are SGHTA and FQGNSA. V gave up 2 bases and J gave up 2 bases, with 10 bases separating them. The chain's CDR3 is CASSLKRTTYEQYF. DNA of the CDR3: TGTGCCAGCAGCTTAAAAAGGACTACCTACGAGCAGTACTTC. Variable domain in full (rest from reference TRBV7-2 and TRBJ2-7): GAGVSQSPSNKVTEKGKDVELRCDPISGHTALYWYRQSLGQGLEFLIYFQGNSAPDKSGLPSDRFSAERTGGSVSTLTIQRTQQEDSAVYLCASSLKRTTYEQYFGPGTRLTVT.

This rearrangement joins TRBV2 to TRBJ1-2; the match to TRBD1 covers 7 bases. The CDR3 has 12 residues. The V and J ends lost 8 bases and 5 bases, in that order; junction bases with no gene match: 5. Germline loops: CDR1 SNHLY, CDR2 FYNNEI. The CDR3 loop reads CASQGQNYGYTF. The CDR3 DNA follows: TGTGCCAGCCAGGGACAGAATTATGGCTACACCTTC.

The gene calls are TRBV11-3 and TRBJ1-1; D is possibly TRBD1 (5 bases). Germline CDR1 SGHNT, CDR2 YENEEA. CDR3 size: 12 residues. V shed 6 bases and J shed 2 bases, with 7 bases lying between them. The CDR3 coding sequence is TGTGCCAGCAGTACAGGCAACACTGAAGCTTTCTTT. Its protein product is CASSTGNTEAFF. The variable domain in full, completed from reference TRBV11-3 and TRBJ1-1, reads EAGVVQSPRYKIIEKKQPVAFWCNPISGHNTLYWYLQNLGQGPELLIRYENEEAVDDSQLPKDRFSAERLKGVDSTLKIQPAELGDSAVYLCASSTGNTEAFFGQGTRLTVV.

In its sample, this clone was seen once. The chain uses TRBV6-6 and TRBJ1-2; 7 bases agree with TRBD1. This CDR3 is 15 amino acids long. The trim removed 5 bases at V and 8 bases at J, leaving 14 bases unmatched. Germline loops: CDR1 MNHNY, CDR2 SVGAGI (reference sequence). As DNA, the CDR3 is TGTGCCAGCAGTATTCCCCTTAGGGGGCCGGAGGGCTACACCTTC. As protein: CASSIPLRGPEGYTF.

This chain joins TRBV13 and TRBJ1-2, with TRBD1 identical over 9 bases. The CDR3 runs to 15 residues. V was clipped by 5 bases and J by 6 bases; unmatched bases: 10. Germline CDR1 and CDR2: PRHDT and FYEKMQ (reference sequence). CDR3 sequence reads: CASSTWDREDDGYTF. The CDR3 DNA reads TGTGCCAGCAGCACCTGGGACAGGGAGGACGATGGCTACACCTTC.

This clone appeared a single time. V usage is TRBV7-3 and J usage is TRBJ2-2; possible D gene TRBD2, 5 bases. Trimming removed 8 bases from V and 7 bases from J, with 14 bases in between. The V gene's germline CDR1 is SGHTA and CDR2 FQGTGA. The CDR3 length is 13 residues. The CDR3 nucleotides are TGTGCCAGCGGCCCGCGGGCGGGCGGGGAGCTGTTTTTT. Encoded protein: CASGPRAGGELFF.

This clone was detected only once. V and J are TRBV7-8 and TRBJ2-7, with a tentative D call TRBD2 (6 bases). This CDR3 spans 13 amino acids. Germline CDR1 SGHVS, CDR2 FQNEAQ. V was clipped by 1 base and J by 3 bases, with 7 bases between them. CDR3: CASSLEGLYEQYF. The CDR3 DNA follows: TGTGCCAGCAGCTTAGAGGGACTCTACGAGCAGTACTTC.

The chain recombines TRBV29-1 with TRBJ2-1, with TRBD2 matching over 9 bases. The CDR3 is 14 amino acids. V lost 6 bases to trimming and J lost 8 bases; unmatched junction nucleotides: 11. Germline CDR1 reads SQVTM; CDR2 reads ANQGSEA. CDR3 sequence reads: CSVLGGRARDEQFF. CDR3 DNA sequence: TGCAGCGTCCTTGGCGGGAGGGCCCGGGATGAGCAGTTCTTC.

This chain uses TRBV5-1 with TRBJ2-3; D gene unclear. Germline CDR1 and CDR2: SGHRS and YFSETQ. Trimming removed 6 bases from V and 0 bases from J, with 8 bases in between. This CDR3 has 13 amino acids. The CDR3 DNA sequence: TGCGCCAGCACCCGTTATAGCACAGATACGCAGTATTTT. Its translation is CASTRYSTDTQYF.

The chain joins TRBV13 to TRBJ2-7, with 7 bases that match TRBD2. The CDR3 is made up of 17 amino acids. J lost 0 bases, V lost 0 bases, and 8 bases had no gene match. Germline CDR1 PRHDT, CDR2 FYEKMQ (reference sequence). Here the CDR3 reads CASSLGSSGLFSYEQYF. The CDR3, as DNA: TGTGCCAGCAGCTTAGGGTCTAGCGGCCTCTTCTCCTACGAGCAGTACTTC.

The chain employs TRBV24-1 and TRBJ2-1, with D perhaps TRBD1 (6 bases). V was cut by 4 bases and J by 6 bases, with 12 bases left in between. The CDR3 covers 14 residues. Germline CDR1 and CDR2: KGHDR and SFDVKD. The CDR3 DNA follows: TGTGCCACCAGTGAAACAGGGACCCTCAATGAGCAGTTCTTC. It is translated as CATSETGTLNEQFF.

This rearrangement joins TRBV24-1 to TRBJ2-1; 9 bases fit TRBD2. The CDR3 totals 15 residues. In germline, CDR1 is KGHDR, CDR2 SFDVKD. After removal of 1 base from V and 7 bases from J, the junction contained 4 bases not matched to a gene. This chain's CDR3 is CATSDFSGSGNEQFF. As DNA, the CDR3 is TGTGCCACCAGTGATTTTAGCGGGAGCGGGAATGAGCAGTTCTTC.

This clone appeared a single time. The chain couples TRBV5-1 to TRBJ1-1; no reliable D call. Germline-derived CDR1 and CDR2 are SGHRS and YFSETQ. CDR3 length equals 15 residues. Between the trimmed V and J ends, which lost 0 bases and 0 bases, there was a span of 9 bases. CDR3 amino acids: CASSLGTVMNTEAFF. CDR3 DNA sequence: TGCGCCAGCAGCTTGGGCACAGTGATGAACACTGAAGCTTTCTTT.

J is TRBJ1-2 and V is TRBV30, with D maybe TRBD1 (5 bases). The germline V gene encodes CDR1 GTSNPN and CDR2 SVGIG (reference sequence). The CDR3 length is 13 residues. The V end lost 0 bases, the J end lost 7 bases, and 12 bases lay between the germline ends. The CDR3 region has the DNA TGTGCCTGGAGTGTACGGGGGAGAAGTGGCTACACCTTC. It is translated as CAWSVRGRSGYTF.

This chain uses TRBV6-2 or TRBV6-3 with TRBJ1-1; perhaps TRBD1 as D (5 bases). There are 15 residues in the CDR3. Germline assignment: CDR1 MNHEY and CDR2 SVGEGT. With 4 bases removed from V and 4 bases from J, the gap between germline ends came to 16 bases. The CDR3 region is CASSSAGRWSTEAFF. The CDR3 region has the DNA TGTGCCAGCAGTTCTGCAGGGAGGTGGAGCACTGAAGCTTTCTTT.